This TCR beta chain was sequenced in a study of OX40 agonist ivuxolimab in advanced cancers. Libraries were prepared by immunoSEQ multiplex PCR; TCRdb keeps only in-frame clonotypes and omits some of them. The repertoire holds about 90,000 clones, with roughly 93% as singletons. The V and J ends lost 4 bases and 2 bases, in that order; junction bases with no gene match: 6. This CDR3 is built from 14 residues. Germline V CDR1 and CDR2: SGHNT, YYREEE (reference sequence). Here the sequenced sample was CD4+ or CD8+ T cells sorted from blood, taken in a trial of the OX40 agonist ivuxolimab. The genes are TRBV5-4 and TRBJ2-7, with TRBD1 identical over 7 bases. The clonotype was recovered from an adult with an advanced solid tumor such as melanoma, head and neck, liver or kidney cancer. Written as DNA, the CDR3 is TGTGCCAGCAGCCGGGACCAGGGGGCCTACGAGCAGTACTTC. Translating gives CASSRDQGAYEQYF.